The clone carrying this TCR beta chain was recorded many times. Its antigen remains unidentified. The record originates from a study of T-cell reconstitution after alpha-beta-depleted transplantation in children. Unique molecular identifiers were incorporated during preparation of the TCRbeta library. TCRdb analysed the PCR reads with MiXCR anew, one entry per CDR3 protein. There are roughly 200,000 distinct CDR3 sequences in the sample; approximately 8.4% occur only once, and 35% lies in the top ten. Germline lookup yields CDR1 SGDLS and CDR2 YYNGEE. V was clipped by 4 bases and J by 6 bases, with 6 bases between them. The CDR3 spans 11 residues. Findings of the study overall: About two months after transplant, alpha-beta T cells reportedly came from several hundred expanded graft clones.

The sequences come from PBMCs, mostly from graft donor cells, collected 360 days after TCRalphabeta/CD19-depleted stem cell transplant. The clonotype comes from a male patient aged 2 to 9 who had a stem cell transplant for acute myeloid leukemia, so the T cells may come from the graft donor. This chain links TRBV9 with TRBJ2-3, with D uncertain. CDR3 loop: CASSPGDTQYF. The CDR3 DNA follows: TGTGCCAGCAGCCCTGGGGATACGCAGTATTTT. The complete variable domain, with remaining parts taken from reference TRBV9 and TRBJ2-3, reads DSGVTQTPKHLITATGQRVTLRCSPRSGDLSVYWYQQSLDQGLQFLIQYYNGEERAKGNILERFSAQQFPDLHSELNLSSLELGDSALYFCASSPGDTQYFGPGTRLTVL.